This TCR beta chain was observed in a study of cytomegalovirus exposure and HLA in healthy donors. The study, taken as a whole, reports: Cytomegalovirus-associated status was assigned to 150 or so TCR beta chains. Another analysis was done later, and it associated approximately 18,000 TCR beta sequences with HLA alleles at 0.05 false discovery rate.

Regarding this clone: Its antigen remains unknown.

V was trimmed by 4 bases and J by 2 bases, leaving 13 bases between them. CDR1 and CDR2 (germline): LNHDA, SQIVND (reference sequence). CDR3 length: 15 amino acids. The PCR employed 60 Vbeta primers together with 13 Jbeta primers. Some clones are missing from TCRdb's copy, which holds only in-frame ones; the method was immunoSEQ multiplex PCR. The sample records 110,000 to 150,000 clones, just under 85% being singletons. The sequence derives from a man between 40 and 49 years old in good health and CMV-seropositive. Material for sequencing was PBMCs. The V and J genes are TRBV19 and TRBJ2-3; D gene unclear. CDR3 sequence reads: CASSTPMSFTDTQYF. The CDR3 DNA is TGTGCCAGTAGTACTCCCATGAGTTTCACAGATACGCAGTATTTT.